The 6 T cell receptor beta chains below come from one sample, sequenced in a study of CD8 T cells in Susac syndrome. Random hexamers were used to reverse transcribe roughly 0.45 to 1 ug of RNA. In TCRdb, the immunoSEQ multiplex PCR reads were re-called with MiXCR into one record per CDR3 protein. The sample records some 300,000 distinct CDR3 sequences, 85% being singletons. Sequencing was done on a sample of CD8+ T cells from PBMCs. These receptors came from a human donor with multiple sclerosis.

This clonotype was seen a handful of times. V gene TRBV12-3 or TRBV12-4 combines with J gene TRBJ2-3; 10 bases are a match to TRBD2. The CDR3 is made up of 18 amino acids. After removal of 4 bases from V and 1 base from J, the junction contained 11 bases not matched to a gene. The CDR3 coding sequence is TGTGCCAGCAGTTGGACTAGCGGAAACTCAAGGGGCACAGATACGCAGTATTTT. This gives the protein CASSWTSGNSRGTDTQYF.

The chain couples TRBV2 to TRBJ1-1; no clear D gene. This CDR3 has 15 residues. Trimming pared 3 bases from V and 8 bases from J, leaving 19 bases between. Germline V gives CDR1 SNHLY, CDR2 FYNNEI. CDR3 loop: CASSEALLGSAEAFF. DNA of the CDR3: TGTGCCAGCAGTGAGGCGCTTCTGGGAAGCGCCGAAGCTTTCTTT.

This clonotype was counted between two and nine times. The chain joins TRBV6-2 or TRBV6-3 to TRBJ2-2, with D possibly called TRBD1 or TRBD2 (5 bases each). Trimming pared 9 bases from V and 6 bases from J, leaving 11 bases between. CDR3 length: 12 residues. The V gene's germline CDR1 is MNHEY and CDR2 SVGEGT. The CDR3: CASLGVAGELFF. The CDR3 DNA follows: TGTGCCAGTCTGGGGGTGGCCGGGGAGCTGTTTTTT.

This clonotype was detected a few times. This chain uses TRBV12-3 or TRBV12-4 with TRBJ2-5; TRBD2 might be the D (5 bases). The V end was cut by 8 bases, the J end by 3 bases, with 16 bases between. The CDR3 is 14 amino acids. CDR3 in amino acids: CASQLFTREETQYF. The DNA for the CDR3 is TGTGCCAGCCAACTCTTTACTAGGGAAGAGACCCAGTACTTC.

This clonotype came up once. Sequence at one end of the junction differs from germline and may be a read error. The chain is built from TRBV27 and TRBJ2-7; D possibly matches TRBD1 or TRBD2 (6 bases each). The CDR3 runs 12 residues. Germline CDR1 and CDR2: MNHEY and SMNVEV (reference sequence). CDR3 DNA: TGTGCCAGCACCCGATCCGGGGGCGAGAAGTACTTC. It translates to CASTRSGGEKYF.

This sequence joins TRBV4-3 and TRBJ2-1; D is possibly TRBD1 (6 bases). Germline-derived CDR1 and CDR2 are LGHNA and YSLEER. The CDR3 is made up of 17 amino acids. V was cut by 4 bases and J by 5 bases, with 21 bases left in between. The CDR3 DNA sequence: TGCGCCAGCAGCCGACTTTCGGGACAAAGCTACGACAATGAGCAGTTCTTC. This translates into CASSRLSGQSYDNEQFF.